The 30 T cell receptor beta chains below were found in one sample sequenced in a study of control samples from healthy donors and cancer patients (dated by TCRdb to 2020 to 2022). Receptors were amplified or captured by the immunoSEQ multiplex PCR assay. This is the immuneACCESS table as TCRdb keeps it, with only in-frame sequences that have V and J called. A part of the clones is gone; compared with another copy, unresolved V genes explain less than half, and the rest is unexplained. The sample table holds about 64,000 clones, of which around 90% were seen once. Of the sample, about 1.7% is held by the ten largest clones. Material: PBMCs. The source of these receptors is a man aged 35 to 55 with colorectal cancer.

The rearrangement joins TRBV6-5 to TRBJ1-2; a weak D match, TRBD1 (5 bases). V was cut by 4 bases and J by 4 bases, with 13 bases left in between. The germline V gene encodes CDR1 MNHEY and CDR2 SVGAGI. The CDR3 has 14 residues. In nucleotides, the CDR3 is TGTGCCAGCAGTTCGGCGGGGGGGATCTATGGCTACACCTTC. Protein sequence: CASSSAGGIYGYTF.

CDR3 DNA: TGCAGCGTTGAGTCCGCACACAGACCGACAGGGGCCAAAAACATTCAGTACTTC. Its protein is CSVESAHRPTGAKNIQYF. V usage is TRBV29-1 and J usage is TRBJ2-4; 7 nucleotides match TRBD1. This CDR3 has 18 amino acids. V gave up 3 bases and J gave up 1 base; unmatched junction bases: 15. The germline V gene encodes CDR1 SQVTM and CDR2 ANQGSEA.

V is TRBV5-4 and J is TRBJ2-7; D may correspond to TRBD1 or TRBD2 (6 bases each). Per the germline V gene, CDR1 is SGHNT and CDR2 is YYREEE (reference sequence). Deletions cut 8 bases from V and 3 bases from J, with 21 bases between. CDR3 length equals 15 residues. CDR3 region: CASSDGGRRIYEQYF. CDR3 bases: TGTGCCAGTTCAGATGGGGGGCGAAGAATCTACGAGCAGTACTTC. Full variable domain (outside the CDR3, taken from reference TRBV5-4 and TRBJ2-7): ETGVTQSPTHLIKTRGQQVTLRCSSQSGHNTVSWYQQALGQGPQFIFQYYREEENGRGNFPPRFSGLQFPNYSSELNVNALELDDSALYLCASSDGGRRIYEQYFGPGTRLTVT.

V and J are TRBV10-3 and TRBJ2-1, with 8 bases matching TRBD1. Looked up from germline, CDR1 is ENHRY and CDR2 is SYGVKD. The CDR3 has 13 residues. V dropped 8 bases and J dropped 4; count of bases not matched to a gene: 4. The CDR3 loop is CAILDRVYNEQFF. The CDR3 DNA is TGTGCCATCTTGGACAGGGTATACAATGAGCAGTTCTTC.

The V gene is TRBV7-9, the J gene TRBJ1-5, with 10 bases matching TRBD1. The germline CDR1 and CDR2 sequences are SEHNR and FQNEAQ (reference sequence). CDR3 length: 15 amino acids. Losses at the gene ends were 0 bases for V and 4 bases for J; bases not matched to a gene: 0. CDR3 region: CASSLAGQGNQPQHF. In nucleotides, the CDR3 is TGTGCCAGCAGCTTAGCGGGACAGGGGAATCAGCCCCAGCATTTT. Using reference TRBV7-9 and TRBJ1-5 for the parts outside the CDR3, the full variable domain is DTGVSQNPRHKITKRGQNVTFRCDPISEHNRLYWYRQTLGQGPEFLTYFQNEAQLEKSRLLSDRFSAERPKGSFSTLEIQRTEQGDSAMYLCASSLAGQGNQPQHFGDGTRLSIL.

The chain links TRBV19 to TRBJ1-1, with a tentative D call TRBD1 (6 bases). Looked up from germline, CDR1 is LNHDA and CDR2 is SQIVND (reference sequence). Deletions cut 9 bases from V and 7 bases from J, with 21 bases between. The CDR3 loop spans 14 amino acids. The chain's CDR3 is CASKKEGGALEAFF. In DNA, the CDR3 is TGTGCCAGCAAAAAAGAAGGGGGGGCCCTTGAAGCTTTCTTT.

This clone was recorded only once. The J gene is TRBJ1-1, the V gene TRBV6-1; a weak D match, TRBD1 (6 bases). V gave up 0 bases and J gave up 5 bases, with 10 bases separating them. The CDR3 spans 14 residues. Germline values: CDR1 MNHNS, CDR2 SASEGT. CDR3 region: CASSEARGGTEAFF. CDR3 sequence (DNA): TGTGCCAGCAGTGAAGCGAGGGGGGGGACTGAAGCTTTCTTT.

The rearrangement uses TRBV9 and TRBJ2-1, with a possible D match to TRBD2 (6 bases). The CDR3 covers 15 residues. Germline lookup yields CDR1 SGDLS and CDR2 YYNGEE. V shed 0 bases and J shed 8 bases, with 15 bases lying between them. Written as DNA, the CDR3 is TGTGCCAGCAGCGTAGTCGGGACTGCACGGGATGAGCAGTTCTTC. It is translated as CASSVVGTARDEQFF.

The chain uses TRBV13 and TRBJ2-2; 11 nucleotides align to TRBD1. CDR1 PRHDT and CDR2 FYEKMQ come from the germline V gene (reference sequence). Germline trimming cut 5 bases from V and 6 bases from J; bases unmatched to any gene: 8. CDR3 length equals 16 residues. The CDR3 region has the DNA TGTGCCAGCAGCCCCTGGACAGGGGGCGGATCCGGGGAGCTGTTTTTT. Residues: CASSPWTGGGSGELFF.

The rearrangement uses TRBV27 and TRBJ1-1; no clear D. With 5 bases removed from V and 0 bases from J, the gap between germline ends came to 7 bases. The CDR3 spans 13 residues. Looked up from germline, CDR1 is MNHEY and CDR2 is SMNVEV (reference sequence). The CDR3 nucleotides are TGTGCCAGCAGTCTACAGCTGAACACTGAAGCTTTCTTT. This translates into CASSLQLNTEAFF.

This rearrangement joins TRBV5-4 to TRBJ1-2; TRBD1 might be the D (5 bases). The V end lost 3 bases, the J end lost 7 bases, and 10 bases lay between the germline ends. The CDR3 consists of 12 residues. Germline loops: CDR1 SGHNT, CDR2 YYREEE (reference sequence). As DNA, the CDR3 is TGTGCCAGCAGCTCGCCTGGGGGTGGCTACACCTTC. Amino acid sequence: CASSSPGGGYTF.

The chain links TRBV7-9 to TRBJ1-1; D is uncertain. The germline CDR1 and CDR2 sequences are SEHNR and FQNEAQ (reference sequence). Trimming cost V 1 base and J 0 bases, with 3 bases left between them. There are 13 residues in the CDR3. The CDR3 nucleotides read TGTGCCAGCAGCTTAGACCTGAACACTGAAGCTTTCTTT. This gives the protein CASSLDLNTEAFF. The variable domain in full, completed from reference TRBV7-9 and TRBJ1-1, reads DTGVSQNPRHKITKRGQNVTFRCDPISEHNRLYWYRQTLGQGPEFLTYFQNEAQLEKSRLLSDRFSAERPKGSFSTLEIQRTEQGDSAMYLCASSLDLNTEAFFGQGTRLTVV.

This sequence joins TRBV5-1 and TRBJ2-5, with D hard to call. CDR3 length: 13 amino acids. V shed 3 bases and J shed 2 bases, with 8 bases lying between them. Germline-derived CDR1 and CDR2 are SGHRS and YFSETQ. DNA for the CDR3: TGCGCCAGCAGCTCACGTCCACAAGAGACCCAGTACTTC. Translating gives CASSSRPQETQYF.

The CDR3 sequence: CASSIDLDREMNTEAFF. In DNA, the CDR3 is TGTGCCAGTAGTATAGATTTGGACAGGGAAATGAACACTGAAGCTTTCTTT. This chain links TRBV19 with TRBJ1-1; 8 bases line up with TRBD1. The CDR3 consists of 17 residues. Per the germline V gene, CDR1 is LNHDA and CDR2 is SQIVND (reference sequence). The V gene end was trimmed by 0 bases and the J gene end by 0 bases; junction bases not matched to a gene: 6. Based on the CDR3 plus reference TRBV19 and TRBJ1-1, the full variable domain is DGGITQSPKYLFRKEGQNVTLSCEQNLNHDAMYWYRQDPGQGLRLIYYSQIVNDFQKGDIAEGYSVSREKKESFPLTVTSAQKNPTAFYLCASSIDLDREMNTEAFFGQGTRLTVV.

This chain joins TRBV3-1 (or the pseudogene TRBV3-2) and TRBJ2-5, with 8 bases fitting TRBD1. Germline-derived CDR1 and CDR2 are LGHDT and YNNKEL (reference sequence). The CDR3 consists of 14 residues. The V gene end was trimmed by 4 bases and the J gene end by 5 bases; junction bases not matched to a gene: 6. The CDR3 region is CASSPPRGPETQYF. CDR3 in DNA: TGTGCCAGCAGCCCACCCAGGGGGCCGGAGACCCAGTACTTC.

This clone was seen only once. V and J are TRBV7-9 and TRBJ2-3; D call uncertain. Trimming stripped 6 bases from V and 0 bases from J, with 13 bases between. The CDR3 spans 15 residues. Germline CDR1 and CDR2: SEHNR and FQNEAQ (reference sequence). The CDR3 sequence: CASRGGDTSTDTQYF. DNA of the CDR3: TGTGCCAGCAGGGGTGGAGACACTAGCACAGATACGCAGTATTTT.

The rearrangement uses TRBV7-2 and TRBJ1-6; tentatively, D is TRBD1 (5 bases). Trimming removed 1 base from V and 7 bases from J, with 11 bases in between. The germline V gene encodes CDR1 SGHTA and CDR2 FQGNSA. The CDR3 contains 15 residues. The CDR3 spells CASSLVGRQNSPLHF. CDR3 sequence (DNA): TGTGCCAGCAGCTTAGTGGGACGGCAGAATTCACCCCTCCACTTT. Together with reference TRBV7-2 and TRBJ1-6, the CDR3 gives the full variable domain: GAGVSQSPSNKVTEKGKDVELRCDPISGHTALYWYRQSLGQGLEFLIYFQGNSAPDKSGLPSDRFSAERTGGSVSTLTIQRTQQEDSAVYLCASSLVGRQNSPLHFGNGTRLTVT.

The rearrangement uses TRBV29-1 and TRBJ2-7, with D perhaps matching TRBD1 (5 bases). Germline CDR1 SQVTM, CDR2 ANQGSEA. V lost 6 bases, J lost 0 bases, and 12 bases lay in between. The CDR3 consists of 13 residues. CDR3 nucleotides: TGCAGCGTAGTTAGGACAATCTCCTACGAGCAGTACTTC. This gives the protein CSVVRTISYEQYF.

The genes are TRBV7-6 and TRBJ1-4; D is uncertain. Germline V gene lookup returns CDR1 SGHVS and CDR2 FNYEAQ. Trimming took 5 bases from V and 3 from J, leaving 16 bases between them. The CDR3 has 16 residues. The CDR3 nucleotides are TGTGCCAGCAGCCAAAACCTAGGGTCCGCTAATGAAAAACTGTTTTTT. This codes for CASSQNLGSANEKLFF.

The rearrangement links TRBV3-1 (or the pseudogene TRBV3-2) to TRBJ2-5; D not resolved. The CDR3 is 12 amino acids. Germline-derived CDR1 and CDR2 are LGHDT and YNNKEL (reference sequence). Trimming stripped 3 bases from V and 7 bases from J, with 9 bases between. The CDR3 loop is CASSQSSLTQYF. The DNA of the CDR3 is TGTGCCAGCAGCCAGTCGAGTTTGACCCAGTACTTC.

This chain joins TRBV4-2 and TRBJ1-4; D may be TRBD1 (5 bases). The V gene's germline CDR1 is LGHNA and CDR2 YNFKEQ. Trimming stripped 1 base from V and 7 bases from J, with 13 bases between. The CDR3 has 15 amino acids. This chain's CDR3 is CASSQGNRRGEKLFF. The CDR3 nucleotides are TGTGCCAGCAGCCAAGGGAACAGGCGGGGTGAAAAACTGTTTTTT.

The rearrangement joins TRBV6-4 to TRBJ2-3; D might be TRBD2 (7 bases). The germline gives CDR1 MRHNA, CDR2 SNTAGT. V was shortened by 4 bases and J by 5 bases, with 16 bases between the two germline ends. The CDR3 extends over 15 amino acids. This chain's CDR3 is CASSAQWGGGDTQYF. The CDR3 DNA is TGTGCCAGCAGTGCCCAATGGGGGGGCGGAGATACGCAGTATTTT.

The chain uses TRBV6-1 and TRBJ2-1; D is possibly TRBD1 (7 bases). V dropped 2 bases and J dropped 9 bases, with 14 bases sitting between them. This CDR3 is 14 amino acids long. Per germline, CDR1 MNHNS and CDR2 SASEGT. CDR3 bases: TGTGCCAGCAGTGAATTGTTTCAGGGGGGTGAGCAGTTCTTC. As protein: CASSELFQGGEQFF.

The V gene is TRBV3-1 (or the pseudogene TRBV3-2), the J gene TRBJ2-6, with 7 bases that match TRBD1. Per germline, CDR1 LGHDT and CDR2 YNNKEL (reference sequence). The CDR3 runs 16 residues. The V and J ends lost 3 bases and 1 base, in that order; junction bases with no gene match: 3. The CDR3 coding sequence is TGTGCCAGCAGCCAGTTACAGGGGTCTGGGGCCAACGTCCTGACTTTC. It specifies CASSQLQGSGANVLTF.

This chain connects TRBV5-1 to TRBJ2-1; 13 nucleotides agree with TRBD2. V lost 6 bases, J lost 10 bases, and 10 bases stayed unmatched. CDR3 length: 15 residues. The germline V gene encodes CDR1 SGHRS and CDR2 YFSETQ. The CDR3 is CASTKTSGGPGEQFF. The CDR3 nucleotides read TGCGCCAGCACCAAGACTAGCGGGGGGCCAGGCGAGCAGTTCTTC.

The CDR3 nucleotides read TGCGCCAGCAGCTTCGGGGAGGACTATGGCTACACCTTC. Translating gives CASSFGEDYGYTF. The V call is TRBV5-1, the J call TRBJ1-2; no reliable D call. Germline CDR1 SGHRS, CDR2 YFSETQ. V shed 2 bases and J shed 3 bases, with 8 bases lying between them. CDR3 length: 13 residues.

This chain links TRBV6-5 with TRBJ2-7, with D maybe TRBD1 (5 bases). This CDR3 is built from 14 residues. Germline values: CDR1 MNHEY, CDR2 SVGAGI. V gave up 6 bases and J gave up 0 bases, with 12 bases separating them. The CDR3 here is CASRDTGISYEQYF. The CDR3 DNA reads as TGTGCCAGCAGGGACACGGGCATCTCCTACGAGCAGTACTTC.

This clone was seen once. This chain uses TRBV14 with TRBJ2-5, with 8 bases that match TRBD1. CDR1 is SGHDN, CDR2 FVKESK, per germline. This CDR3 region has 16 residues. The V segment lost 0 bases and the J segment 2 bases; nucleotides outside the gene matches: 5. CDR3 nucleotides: TGTGCCAGCAGCCAAGATCAGGGGGCAAAACAAGAGACCCAGTACTTC. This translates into CASSQDQGAKQETQYF.

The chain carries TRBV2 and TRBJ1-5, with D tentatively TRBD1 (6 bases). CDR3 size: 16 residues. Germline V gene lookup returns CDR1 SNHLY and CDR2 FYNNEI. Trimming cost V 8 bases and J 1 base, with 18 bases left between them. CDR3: CASQAGGRWSNQPQHF. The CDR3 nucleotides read TGTGCCAGCCAAGCCGGGGGGCGGTGGAGCAATCAGCCCCAGCATTTT. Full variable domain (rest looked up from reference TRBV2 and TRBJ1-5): EPEVTQTPSHQVTQMGQEVILRCVPISNHLYFYWYRQILGQKVEFLVSFYNNEISEKSEIFDDQFSVERPDGSNFTLKIRSTKLEDSAMYFCASQAGGRWSNQPQHFGDGTRLSIL.

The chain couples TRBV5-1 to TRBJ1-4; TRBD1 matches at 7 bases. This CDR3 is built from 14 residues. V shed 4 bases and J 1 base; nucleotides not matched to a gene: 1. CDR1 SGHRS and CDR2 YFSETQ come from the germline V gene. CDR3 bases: TGCGCCAGCAGCGCAGGGGGAACTAATGAAAAACTGTTTTTT. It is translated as CASSAGGTNEKLFF.